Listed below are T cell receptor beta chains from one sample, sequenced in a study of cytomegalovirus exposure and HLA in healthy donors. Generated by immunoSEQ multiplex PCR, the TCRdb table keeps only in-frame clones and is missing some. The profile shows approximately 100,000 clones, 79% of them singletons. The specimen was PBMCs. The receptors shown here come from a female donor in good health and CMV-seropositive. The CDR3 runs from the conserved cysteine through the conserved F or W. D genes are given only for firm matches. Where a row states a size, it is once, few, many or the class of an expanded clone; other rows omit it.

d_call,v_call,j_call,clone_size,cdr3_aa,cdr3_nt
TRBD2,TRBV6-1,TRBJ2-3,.,CASRRVAGAWDTQYF,TGTGCCAGCAGGCGGGTAGCGGGGGCTTGGGATACGCAGTATTTT
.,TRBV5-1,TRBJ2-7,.,CASWTVRNGTYEQYF,TGCGCCAGCTGGACAGTTCGCAATGGAACCTACGAGCAGTACTTC
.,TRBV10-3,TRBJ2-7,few,CATASVGYEQYF,TGTGCCACCGCTAGTGTTGGCTACGAGCAGTACTTC
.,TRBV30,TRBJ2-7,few,CAWSVPGHPTYEQYF,TGTGCCTGGAGTGTACCTGGACACCCCACCTACGAGCAGTACTTC
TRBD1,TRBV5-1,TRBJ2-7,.,CASSLPQTGAQEQYF,TGCGCCAGCAGCTTACCGCAGACAGGGGCTCAGGAGCAGTACTTC
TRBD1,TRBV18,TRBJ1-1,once,CASSPLQGWNTEAFF,TGTGCCAGCTCACCCCTACAGGGGTGGAACACTGAAGCTTTCTTT
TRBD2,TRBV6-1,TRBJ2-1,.,CASSKTSGDYNEQFF,TGTGCCAGCAGTAAAACTAGCGGAGACTACAATGAGCAGTTCTTC
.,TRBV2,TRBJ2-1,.,CATFGGAGIDEQFF,TGTGCCACCTTTGGTGGGGCGGGAATCGATGAGCAGTTCTTC
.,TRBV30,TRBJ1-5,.,CAWSVGGDQPQHF,TGTGCCTGGAGTGTAGGGGGGGACCAGCCCCAGCATTTT
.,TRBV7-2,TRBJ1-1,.,CASSFPPFGRGDTEAFF,TGTGCCAGCAGCTTCCCGCCTTTTGGACGGGGAGACACTGAAGCTTTCTTT
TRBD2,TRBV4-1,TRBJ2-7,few,CASSHPRPSGGGSSYEQYF,TGCGCCAGCAGCCACCCAAGGCCATCGGGCGGGGGAAGCTCCTACGAGCAGTACTTC
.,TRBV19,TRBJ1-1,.,CASSRGEVVNTEAFF,TGTGCCAGTAGCCGCGGGGAGGTGGTGAACACTGAAGCTTTCTTT
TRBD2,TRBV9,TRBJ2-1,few,CASSFSGVFYNEQFF,TGTGCCAGCAGTTTTAGCGGGGTGTTCTACAATGAGCAGTTCTTC
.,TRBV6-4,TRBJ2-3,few,CASSDRAGVTDTQYF,TGTGCCAGCAGTGATCGGGCAGGGGTAACAGATACGCAGTATTTT
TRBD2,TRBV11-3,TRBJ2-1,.,CASSWGLAGGVYEQFF,TGTGCCAGCAGCTGGGGACTAGCGGGAGGTGTATATGAGCAGTTCTTC
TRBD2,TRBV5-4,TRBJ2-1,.,CASSSGLAGAGGYNEQFF,TGTGCCAGCAGCTCGGGACTAGCGGGAGCGGGAGGGTACAATGAGCAGTTCTTC
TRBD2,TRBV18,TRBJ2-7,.,CASSPRRTSGTTNEQYF,TGTGCCAGCTCACCCCGGCGGACTAGCGGGACTACAAACGAGCAGTACTTC
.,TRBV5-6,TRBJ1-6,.,CASSLVPGNNSPLHF,TGTGCCAGCAGCTTGGTGCCGGGGAATAATTCACCCCTCCACTTT
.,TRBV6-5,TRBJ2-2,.,CASIRTQNTGELFF,TGTGCCAGCATTAGGACACAGAACACCGGGGAGCTGTTTTTT
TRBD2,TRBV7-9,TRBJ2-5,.,CASSLGLAQETQYF,TGTGCCAGCAGCCTAGGACTAGCCCAAGAGACCCAGTACTTC
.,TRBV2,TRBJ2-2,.,CASSEEDDGELFF,TGTGCCAGCAGTGAGGAAGACGACGGGGAGTTGTTTTTT
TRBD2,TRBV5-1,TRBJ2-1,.,CASSSGLADNEQFF,TGCGCCAGCAGCTCCGGACTAGCGGACAATGAGCAGTTCTTC
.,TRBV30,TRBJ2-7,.,CAWSGRLFFSYEQYF,TGTGCCTGGAGTGGAAGACTTTTTTTCTCCTACGAGCAGTACTTC
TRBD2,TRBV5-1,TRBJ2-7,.,CASSTNPSGGAYEQYF,TGCGCCAGCAGCACGAACCCTAGCGGGGGGGCCTACGAGCAGTACTTC
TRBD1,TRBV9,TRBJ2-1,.,CASSVEQGANNEQFF,TGTGCCAGCAGCGTAGAACAGGGGGCAAACAATGAGCAGTTCTTC
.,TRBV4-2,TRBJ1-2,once,CASSQDGGNYGYTF,TGTGCCAGCAGCCAAGACGGGGGAAACTATGGCTACACCTTC
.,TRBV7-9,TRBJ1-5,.,CASSLDGAGSQPQHF,TGTGCCAGCAGCTTAGATGGGGCAGGGTCTCAGCCCCAGCATTTT
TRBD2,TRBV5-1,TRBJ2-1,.,CASSSGLAGVGNEQFF,TGCGCCAGCAGCTCGGGACTAGCGGGAGTGGGGAATGAGCAGTTCTTC
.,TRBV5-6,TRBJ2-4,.,CASSLSWAKNSQYF,TGTGCCAGCAGCCTCTCTTGGGCCAAAAACAGTCAGTACTTC
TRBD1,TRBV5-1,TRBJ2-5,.,CASSRTTGVKETQYF,TGCGCCAGCAGCCGCACGACAGGGGTTAAAGAGACCCAGTACTTC
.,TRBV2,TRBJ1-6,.,CASASRPSGNSPLHF,TGTGCCTCAGCGTCCCGGCCTAGCGGAAATTCACCCCTTCACTTT
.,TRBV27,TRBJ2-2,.,CASRPRQVGSRFF,TGTGCCAGCAGACCCAGACAGGTCGGTAGCCGGTTTTTT
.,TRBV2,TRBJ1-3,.,CASTVGISGNTIYF,TGTGCCAGCACTGTCGGGATTTCTGGAAACACCATATATTTT
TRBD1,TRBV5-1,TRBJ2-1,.,CASGKGEEGQATYNEQFF,TGCGCCAGCGGGAAAGGAGAAGAGGGACAGGCCACCTACAATGAGCAGTTCTTC
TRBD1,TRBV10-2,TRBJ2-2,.,CASSKGAGTGELFF,TGCGCCAGTTCTAAGGGGGCGGGCACCGGGGAGCTGTTTTTT
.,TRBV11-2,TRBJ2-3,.,CASSNQGQSTDTQYF,TGTGCCAGCAGCAATCAAGGACAAAGCACAGATACGCAGTATTTT
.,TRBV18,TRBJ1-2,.,CASSPLQVDTGIYGYTF,TGTGCCAGCTCACCCTTACAAGTGGACACCGGAATCTATGGCTACACCTTC
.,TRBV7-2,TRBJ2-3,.,CASSHLLRLDTQYF,TGTGCCAGCAGCCACCTCCTCCGGTTGGATACGCAGTATTTT
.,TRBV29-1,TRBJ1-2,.,CSVSGGRHGYTF,TGCAGCGTTTCGGGGGGGCGGCATGGCTACACCTTC
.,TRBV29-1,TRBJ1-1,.,CSGQGQMNTEAFF,TGCAGCGGTCAAGGACAAATGAACACTGAAGCTTTCTTT
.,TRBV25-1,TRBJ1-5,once,CASSGSGAAQPQHF,TGTGCCAGCAGTGGTAGCGGGGCTGCTCAGCCCCAGCATTTT
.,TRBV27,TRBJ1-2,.,CASSLDSNYGYTF,TGTGCCAGCAGTTTAGACAGCAACTATGGCTACACCTTC
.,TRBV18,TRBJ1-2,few,CASSPRGLGYTF,TGTGCCAGCTCACCACGAGGGTTGGGCTACACCTTC
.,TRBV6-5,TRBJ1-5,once,CASGRASNQPQHF,TGTGCCAGCGGGAGGGCATCCAATCAGCCCCAGCATTTT
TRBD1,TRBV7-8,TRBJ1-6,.,CASSPGQGYSPLHF,TGTGCCAGCAGCCCGGGACAGGGGTATTCACCCCTCCACTTT